This TCR beta chain was identified during a study of T cells in Graves' hyperthyroidism and ophthalmopathy (dated by TCRdb to the late 2010s). Turning to the overall study: Peripheral blood samples were taken at initial diagnosis, before any treatment was given. To identify TCR V-J signatures that set the groups apart, the researchers used a discovery cohort of 90 to 100 patients, made up of fewer than 50 with Graves' ophthalmopathy and 55 to 65 with stable Graves' hyperthyroidism. Prospective prediction of ophthalmopathy was tested in an independent validation cohort consisting of 18 hyperthyroidism patients and more than 15 patients who later progressed to ophthalmopathy. The roughly 100 discovery patients were randomly divided into training and test sets at a 7:3 ratio. In more than five Graves' hyperthyroidism patients, the study also compared T-cell repertoires from thyroid tissue with T-cell repertoires from blood. Following sampling, methimazole starting at 30 mg daily was given to hyperthyroidism patients, and high-dose intravenous methylprednisolone was given to ophthalmopathy patients. The paper reports TCR Vbeta CDR3 sequencing of fewer than 150 peripheral blood samples: over 40 ophthalmopathy, over 70 hyperthyroidism and around 17 progressor patients. What the research found in general, with its limitations: In cross-validation, a model built on a 13 V-J signature told ophthalmopathy apart from stable hyperthyroidism with under 90% sensitivity and 81% to 82% specificity, and in testing the same model reached 80%/75%. Most expanded thyroid clonotypes (frequency above 0.001) were also found in blood, which suggests that blood repertoires may mirror thyroid immune responses. Sample size was not statistically predetermined, and investigators were not blinded to group allocation. During validation, the model predicted progression to ophthalmopathy a median of approximately 6 months ahead of onset, with almost 71% sensitivity and 72.22% specificity.

This clonotype occurred a few times. The antigen it binds to is not known. Per-base qualities were not stored, and no clone one base away is much larger. Amplification of TCR beta CDR3 regions was carried out from RNA transcripts. A first-round RT-PCR of the TCR CDR3 used the HTBI primer set with the Qiagen OneStep RT-PCR kit. Libraries were constructed in a second round of multiplex PCR, after which size selection and purification were performed. Libraries were sequenced paired-end with 100 bp reads on an Illumina HiSeq2000. The paper's processing steps were these. Raw data were processed with SOAPnuke, discarding reads with adapters, uncalled bases, mean Phred below 15, or no exact constant-primer or identifier match. High-quality paired reads were merged using COPE v1.2.5, and each unique nucleotide sequence was defined as a clonotype. Clonotypes were aligned to IMGT TRBV, TRBD and TRBJ reference segments using MiTCR v1.1. The analysis included only V-J combinations with a frequency above 0.0001, which together covered more than 98% of the repertoires. The TCS score was defined as the ratio of F50 (clonal expansion) to E x V (chaos), calculated using BLOSUM62-based TCRdist between CDR3 peptides within each V-J. Welch's t-statistics and random forest reduced around 520 V-J features to roughly 13, which were used in a naive Bayes classifier (R e1071). TCRdb reanalyzed the raw reads on its own, using fastp at Q25 for trimming and MiXCR for clone calling, and kept in-frame beta chains. Rows with a matching CDR3 protein are joined into one entry that keeps the most common DNA and genes. The V and J calls were determined by TCRdb, not by the authors. In this sample the table shows 360,000 or so distinct CDR3 sequences, around 15% of which occur a single time. The ten largest account for roughly 19% of the sample.

V and J lose 1 base and 6 bases, and a span of 6 bases separates them. Spanning cysteine to phenylalanine, the CDR3 consists of 13 amino acids. Only the CDR3 DNA is retained, 39 bases long and in frame from the first base. Moderately to severely active disease, a Clinical Activity Score of at least 3, a NOSPECS grade of at least 4, and a duration under 3 months were present in ophthalmopathy patients. Any patient with an uncontrolled infection, another autoimmune disease, pregnancy or lactation was excluded. Diagnoses were based on clinical symptoms, serum thyroxine and TRAb, thyroid ultrasound and orbital computed tomography. PBMCs were isolated from about 10 ml of fresh peripheral blood by Ficoll-Paque density gradient centrifugation. Trizol reagent was used to extract total RNA, and RNA quality was then checked on an Agilent 2100 Bioanalyzer.

The TCR was taken from a woman aged 55-69 years with Graves' ophthalmopathy. Recombination connected TRBV12-3 or TRBV12-4 to TRBJ1-4, with no reliable assignment of the D segment. The sequencing input was blood. In nucleotides, the sequence is TGTGCCAGCAGTTTAGGCAGAGATGAAAAACTGTTTTTT. Its protein is CASSLGRDEKLFF.